The source of this T cell receptor beta chain is a study of blood T cell repertoires in COVID-19. Study details: The samples span acute and convalescent COVID-19 from the United States, Italy and Spain.

Authors' processing steps: Amplifying reference gene primers gave estimates of nucleated cell counts. The protocol was immunoSEQ multiplex PCR, while the TCRdb copy is restricted to in-frame clones and leaves out a portion. V and J calls and clone size are those listed in that table; D and trimming were worked out from the DNA. Among about 250,000 clones listed, roughly 80% were seen once. V lost 1 base to trimming and J lost 6 bases; unmatched junction nucleotides: 6. Germline CDR1 SGHTA, CDR2 FQGNSA. This CDR3 comprises 16 residues. The chain is built from TRBV7-2 and TRBJ2-1; 10 positions match TRBD2. This TCR derives from a man older than 75 with acute or convalescent COVID-19. Sequencing was done on a sample of peripheral blood. In DNA, the CDR3 is TGTGCCAGCAGCTTAGTCCCTAGCGGGAGTTCCAATGAGCAGTTCTTC. Translated, it gives CASSLVPSGSSNEQFF.